Sequencing of this T cell receptor (beta chain) was carried out in a study of response to subunit inactivated influenza vaccine. Study observations and caveats: Authors suggested that a seasonal influenza vaccination recruits few new T cells each time.

The CDR3 runs to 16 residues. Between the trimmed V and J ends, which lost 3 bases and 2 bases, there was a span of 13 bases. The V gene's germline CDR1 is SGHAT and CDR2 FQNNGV. In the case of this clonotype: Its antigen remains unidentified.

TCRdb reprocessed the RT-PCR reads with MiXCR, giving one entry per CDR3 protein. The sample yields about 520,000 distinct CDR3 sequences, roughly 27% seen once. This specimen was CD4+ T cells sorted from PBMCs, taken approximately 5 days after vaccination. The rearrangement joins TRBV11-2 to TRBJ2-2; D is uncertain. The source of this sequence is a man in his fifties who received an inactivated influenza vaccine. In DNA form, the CDR3 reads TGTGCCAGCAGCTTGCAACGAGCCGTTAACACCGGGGAGCTGTTTTTT. Its translation: CASSLQRAVNTGELFF.